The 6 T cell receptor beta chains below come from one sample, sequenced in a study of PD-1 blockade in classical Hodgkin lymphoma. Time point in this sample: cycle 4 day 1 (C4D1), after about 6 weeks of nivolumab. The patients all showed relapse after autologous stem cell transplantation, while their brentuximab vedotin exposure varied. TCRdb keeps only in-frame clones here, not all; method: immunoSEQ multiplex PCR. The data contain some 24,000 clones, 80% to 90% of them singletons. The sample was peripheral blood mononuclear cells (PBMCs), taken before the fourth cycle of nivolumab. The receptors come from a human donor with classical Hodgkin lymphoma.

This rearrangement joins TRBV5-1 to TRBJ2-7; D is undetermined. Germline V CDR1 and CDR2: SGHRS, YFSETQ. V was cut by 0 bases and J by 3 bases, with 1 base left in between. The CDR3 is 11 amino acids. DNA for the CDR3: TGCGCCAGCAGCTTGGGCTACGAGCAGTACTTC. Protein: CASSLGYEQYF.

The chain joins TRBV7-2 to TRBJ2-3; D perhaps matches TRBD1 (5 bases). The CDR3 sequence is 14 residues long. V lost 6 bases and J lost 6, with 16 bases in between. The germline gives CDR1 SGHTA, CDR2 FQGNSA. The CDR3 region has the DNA TGTGCCAGCAGTCGACAGTACTCCGGGGATACGCAGTATTTT. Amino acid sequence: CASSRQYSGDTQYF.

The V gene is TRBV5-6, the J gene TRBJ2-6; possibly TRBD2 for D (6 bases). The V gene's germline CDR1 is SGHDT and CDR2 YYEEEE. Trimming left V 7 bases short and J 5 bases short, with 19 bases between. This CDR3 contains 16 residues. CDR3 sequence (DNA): TGTGCCAGCTCGGGGGAGTCACAAAGTCGGGCCAACGTCCTGACTTTC. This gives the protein CASSGESQSRANVLTF.

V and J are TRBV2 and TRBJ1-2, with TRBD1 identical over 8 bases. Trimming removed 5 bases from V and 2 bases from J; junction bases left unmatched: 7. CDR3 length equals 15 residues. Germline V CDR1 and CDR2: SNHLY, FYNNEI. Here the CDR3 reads CASSHETGANYGYTF. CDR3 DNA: TGTGCCAGCAGTCACGAGACAGGGGCGAACTATGGCTACACCTTC.

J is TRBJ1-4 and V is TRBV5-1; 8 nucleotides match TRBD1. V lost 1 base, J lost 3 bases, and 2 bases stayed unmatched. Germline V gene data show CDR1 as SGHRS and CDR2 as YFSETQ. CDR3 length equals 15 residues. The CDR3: CASSLPRGPNEKLFF. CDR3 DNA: TGCGCCAGCAGCTTGCCCAGGGGGCCTAATGAAAAACTGTTTTTT.

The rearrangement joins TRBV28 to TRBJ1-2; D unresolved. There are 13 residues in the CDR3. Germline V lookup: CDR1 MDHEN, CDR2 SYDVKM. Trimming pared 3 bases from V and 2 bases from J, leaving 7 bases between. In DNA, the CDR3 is TGTGCCAGCAGTTTGATACAGAACTATGGCTACACCTTC. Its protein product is CASSLIQNYGYTF.